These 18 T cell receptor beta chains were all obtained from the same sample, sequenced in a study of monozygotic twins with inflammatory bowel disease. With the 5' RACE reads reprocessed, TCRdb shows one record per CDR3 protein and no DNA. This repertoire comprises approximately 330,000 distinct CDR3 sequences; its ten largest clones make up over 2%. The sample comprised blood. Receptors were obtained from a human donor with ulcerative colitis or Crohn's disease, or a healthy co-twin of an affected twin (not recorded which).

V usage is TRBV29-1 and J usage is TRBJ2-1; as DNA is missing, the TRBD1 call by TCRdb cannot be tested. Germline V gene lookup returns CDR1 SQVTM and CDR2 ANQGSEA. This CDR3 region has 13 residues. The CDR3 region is CSVEGQGGNEQFF.

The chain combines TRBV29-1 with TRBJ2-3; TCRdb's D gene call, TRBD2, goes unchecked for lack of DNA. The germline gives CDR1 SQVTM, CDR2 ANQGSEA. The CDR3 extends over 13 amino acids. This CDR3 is CSVEKDSGGGQYF.

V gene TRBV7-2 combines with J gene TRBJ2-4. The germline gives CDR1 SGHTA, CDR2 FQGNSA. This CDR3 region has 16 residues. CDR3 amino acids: CASSSLWGASKNIQYF.

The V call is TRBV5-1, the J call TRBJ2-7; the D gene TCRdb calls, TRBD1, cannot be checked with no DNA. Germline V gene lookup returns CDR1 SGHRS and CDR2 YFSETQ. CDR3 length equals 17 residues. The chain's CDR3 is CASSLAAGGTPIYEQYF.

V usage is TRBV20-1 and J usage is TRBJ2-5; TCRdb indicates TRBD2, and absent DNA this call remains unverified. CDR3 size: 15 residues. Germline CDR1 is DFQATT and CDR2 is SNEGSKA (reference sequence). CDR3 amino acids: CSASSTGLAKETQYF.

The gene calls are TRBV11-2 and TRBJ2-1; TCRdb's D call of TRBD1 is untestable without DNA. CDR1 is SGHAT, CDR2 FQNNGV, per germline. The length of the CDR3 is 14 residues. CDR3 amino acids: CASSPGQGRDEQFF.

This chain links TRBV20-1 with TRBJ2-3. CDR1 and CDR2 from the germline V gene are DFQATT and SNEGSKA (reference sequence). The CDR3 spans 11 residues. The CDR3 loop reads CSAEKADTQYF.

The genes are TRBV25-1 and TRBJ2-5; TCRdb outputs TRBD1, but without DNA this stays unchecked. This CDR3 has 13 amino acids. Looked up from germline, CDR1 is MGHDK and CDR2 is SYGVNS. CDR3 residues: CASSGDSKETQYF.

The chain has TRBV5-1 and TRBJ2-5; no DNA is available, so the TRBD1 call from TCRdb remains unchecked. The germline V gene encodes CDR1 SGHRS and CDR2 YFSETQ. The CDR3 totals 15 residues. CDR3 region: CASSRWLGGGETQYF.

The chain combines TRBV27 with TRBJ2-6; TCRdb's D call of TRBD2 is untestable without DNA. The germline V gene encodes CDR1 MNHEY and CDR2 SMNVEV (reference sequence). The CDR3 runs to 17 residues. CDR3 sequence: CASSLFGLAPGANVLTF.

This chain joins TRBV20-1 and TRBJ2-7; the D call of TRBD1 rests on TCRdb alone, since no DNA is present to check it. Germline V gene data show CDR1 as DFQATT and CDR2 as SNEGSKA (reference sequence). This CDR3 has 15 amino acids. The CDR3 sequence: CSARPSVGGIYEQYF.

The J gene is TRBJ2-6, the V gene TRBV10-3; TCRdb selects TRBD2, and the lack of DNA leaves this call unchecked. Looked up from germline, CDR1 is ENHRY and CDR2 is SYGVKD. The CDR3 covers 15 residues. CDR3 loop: CAISGGKSGANVLTF.

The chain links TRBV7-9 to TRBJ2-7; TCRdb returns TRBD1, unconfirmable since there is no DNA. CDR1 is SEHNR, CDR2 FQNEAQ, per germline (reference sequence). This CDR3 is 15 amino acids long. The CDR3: CASSSTRDRTYEQYF.

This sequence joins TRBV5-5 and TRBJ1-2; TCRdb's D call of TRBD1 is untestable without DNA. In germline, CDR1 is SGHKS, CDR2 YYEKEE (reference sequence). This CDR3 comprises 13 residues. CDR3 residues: CASSYRDHRGYTF.

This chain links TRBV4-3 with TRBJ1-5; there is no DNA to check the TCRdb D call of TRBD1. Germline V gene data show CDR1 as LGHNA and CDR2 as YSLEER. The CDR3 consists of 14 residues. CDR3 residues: CASSQRTGEQPQHF.

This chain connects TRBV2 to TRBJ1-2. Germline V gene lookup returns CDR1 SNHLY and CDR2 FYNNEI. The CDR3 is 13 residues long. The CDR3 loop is CASGQALYTGYTF.

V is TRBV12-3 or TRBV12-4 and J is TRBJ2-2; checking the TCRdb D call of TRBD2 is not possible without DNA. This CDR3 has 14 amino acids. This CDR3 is CASSFTGVTGELFF.

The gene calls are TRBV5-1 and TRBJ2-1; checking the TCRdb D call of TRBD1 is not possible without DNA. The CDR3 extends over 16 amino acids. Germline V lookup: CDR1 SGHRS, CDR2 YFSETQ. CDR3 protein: CASSLPSAESMNEQFF.